Listed here are 9 T cell receptor beta chains from one sample, sequenced in a study of OX40 agonist ivuxolimab in advanced cancers. Libraries were constructed by the immunoSEQ multiplex PCR assay. The source is immuneACCESS, and TCRdb retained only in-frame sequences with V and J called. Part of the clones is not carried over; for the studies checked, unresolved V genes explain less than half of this, and the remainder is unexplained. The sample includes tens of thousands of clones, with about nine tenths observed a single time. Around 0.38% of the sample lies in the top ten. The sample consisted of CD4+ or CD8+ T cells sorted from blood, taken in a trial of the OX40 agonist ivuxolimab. The source of these receptors is an adult with an advanced solid tumor such as melanoma, head and neck, liver or kidney cancer.

The chain joins TRBV28 to TRBJ1-4; D is undetermined. From germline, CDR1 is MDHEN and CDR2 SYDVKM. The V end lost 8 bases, the J end lost 4 bases, and 11 bases lay between the germline ends. CDR3 length: 13 amino acids. CDR3 coding DNA: TGTGCCAGCCGTCCGGACCTTAATGAAAAACTGTTTTTT. Protein product: CASRPDLNEKLFF.

V is TRBV9 and J is TRBJ2-1; TRBD1 or TRBD2 may be the D gene (5 bases each). V lost 3 bases, J lost 6 bases, and 16 bases lay in between. The CDR3 covers 15 residues. From germline, CDR1 is SGDLS and CDR2 YYNGEE. The CDR3 loop is CASSEGSIALNEQFF. Here the CDR3 DNA reads TGTGCCAGCAGCGAGGGGTCCATAGCGCTCAATGAGCAGTTCTTC.

This clone counts as medium-sized. The V gene is TRBV6-1, the J gene TRBJ1-2; a weak D match, TRBD1 (5 bases). The V end was cut by 7 bases, the J end by 5 bases, with 20 bases between. CDR3 length: 15 amino acids. Germline V CDR1 and CDR2: MNHNS, SASEGT. The CDR3 nucleotides read TGTGCCAGCATTTCCCAGGACATGGGGGGTTATGGCTACACCTTC. Its protein product is CASISQDMGGYGYTF.

The chain uses TRBV5-4 and TRBJ2-1; possible D gene TRBD2, 5 bases. Trimming left V 0 bases short and J 9 bases short, with 13 bases between. The CDR3 is made up of 14 amino acids. Looked up from germline, CDR1 is SGHNT and CDR2 is YYREEE (reference sequence). The chain's CDR3 is CASSLEGVRGEQFF. CDR3 DNA sequence: TGTGCCAGCAGCTTGGAGGGAGTTCGTGGTGAGCAGTTCTTC. Supplemented by reference TRBV5-4 and TRBJ2-1, the full variable domain reads ETGVTQSPTHLIKTRGQQVTLRCSSQSGHNTVSWYQQALGQGPQFIFQYYREEENGRGNFPPRFSGLQFPNYSSELNVNALELDDSALYLCASSLEGVRGEQFFGPGTRLTVL.

The chain links TRBV5-1 to TRBJ2-6; D perhaps matches TRBD2 (5 bases). The length of the CDR3 is 18 residues. Per germline, CDR1 SGHRS and CDR2 YFSETQ. V dropped 0 bases and J dropped 0 bases, with 13 bases sitting between them. CDR3 DNA: TGCGCCAGCAGCTTGGCCGGGGATATAAGCTCTGGGGCCAACGTCCTGACTTTC. It is translated as CASSLAGDISSGANVLTF.

CDR3 protein: CAISESPYRGEGRGTEAFF. In DNA, the CDR3 is TGTGCCATCAGTGAGTCTCCGTACAGGGGCGAGGGTCGGGGCACTGAAGCTTTCTTT. The chain carries TRBV10-3 and TRBJ1-1, with 7 bases aligning to TRBD1. Germline V gene data show CDR1 as ENHRY and CDR2 as SYGVKD. This CDR3 spans 19 amino acids. V lost 0 bases to trimming and J lost 4 bases; unmatched junction nucleotides: 17.

This clone was counted only a few times. The V and J genes are TRBV7-9 and TRBJ2-1, with D possibly matching TRBD2 (6 bases). Deletions cut 5 bases from V and 9 bases from J, with 11 bases between. The CDR3 extends over 12 amino acids. Germline assignment: CDR1 SEHNR and CDR2 FQNEAQ (reference sequence). CDR3 sequence: CASSPQEGEQFF. In DNA form, the CDR3 reads TGTGCCAGCAGCCCGCAGGAGGGTGAGCAGTTCTTC. Using reference TRBV7-9 and TRBJ2-1 for the parts outside the CDR3, the full variable domain is DTGVSQNPRHKITKRGQNVTFRCDPISEHNRLYWYRQTLGQGPEFLTYFQNEAQLEKSRLLSDRFSAERPKGSFSTLEIQRTEQGDSAMYLCASSPQEGEQFFGPGTRLTVL.

This CDR3 is CASSDPNLNEQFF. CDR3 sequence (DNA): TGTGCCAGCAGTGACCCCAACCTTAATGAGCAGTTCTTC. The chain carries TRBV6-4 and TRBJ2-1; D is ambiguous. Germline V gene sequence: CDR1 MRHNA, CDR2 SNTAGT. CDR3 length: 13 amino acids. V gave up 2 bases and J gave up 7 bases, with 9 bases separating them.

In this sample, this clone turned up a few times. The rearrangement links TRBV11-3 to TRBJ2-7; the match to TRBD1 covers 8 bases. V shed 1 base, J shed 5 bases, and the junction held 13 bases outside the gene matches. The CDR3 is 17 amino acids. Germline lookup yields CDR1 SGHNT and CDR2 YENEEA. CDR3 loop: CASSLGKTTGARNEQYF. The CDR3 coding sequence is TGTGCCAGCAGCTTAGGCAAAACGACAGGGGCTCGGAACGAGCAGTACTTC.